Each of the 24 T cell receptor beta chains below was sequenced from the same sample in a study of blood T cell repertoires in COVID-19. Assay: immunoSEQ multiplex PCR; the TCRdb copy retains only in-frame clones and omits some. The sample has fewer than 250,000 clones; 89% are singletons. Sequencing was done on a sample of peripheral blood. These receptors were taken from a man aged 55 to 70 who had recovered from COVID-19.

This clone was seen a single time. J is TRBJ2-5 and V is TRBV6-2 or TRBV6-3; 13 bases agree with TRBD2. CDR1 is MNHEY and CDR2 is SVGEGT in the germline V gene. The CDR3 contains 21 residues. With V trimmed by 2 bases and J by 1 base, 16 bases remained unmatched. The CDR3 sequence is CASSYPETSGRIQISQETQYF. The CDR3 bases are TGTGCCAGCAGTTACCCGGAGACTAGCGGGAGGATACAGATCTCCCAAGAGACCCAGTACTTC.

The genes are TRBV5-4 and TRBJ1-1, with 8 bases matching TRBD1. This CDR3 region has 14 residues. Looked up from germline, CDR1 is SGHNT and CDR2 is YYREEE (reference sequence). The V segment lost 4 bases and the J segment 1 base; nucleotides outside the gene matches: 3. The CDR3 loop reads CASSPGQGNTEAFF. The CDR3, as DNA: TGTGCCAGCAGCCCTGGACAGGGGAACACTGAAGCTTTCTTT.

The CDR3: CASSGLAGGKGEQFF. CDR3 coding DNA: TGTGCCAGCTCGGGACTAGCGGGGGGGAAGGGTGAGCAGTTCTTC. The V gene is TRBV19, the J gene TRBJ2-1, with 16 positions matching TRBD2. CDR1 and CDR2 from the germline V gene are LNHDA and SQIVND (reference sequence). V shed 9 bases, J shed 9 bases, and the junction held 8 bases outside the gene matches. This CDR3 region has 15 residues.

About this clone itself: One end of the junction does not line up with germline, which may come from a read error. The genes are TRBV7-2 and TRBJ2-7, with TRBD1 matching over 7 bases. The V gene's germline CDR1 is SGHTA and CDR2 FQGNSA. The CDR3 sequence is 16 residues long. CDR3 bases: TGTGCCAGCAGTTTAGGACGAGGGGGCTCCCCCTACGAGCAGTACTTC. Protein product: CASSLGRGGSPYEQYF.

This clone was found a few times. The chain couples TRBV7-2 to TRBJ2-7; 7 nucleotides agree with TRBD2. Germline loops: CDR1 SGHTA, CDR2 FQGNSA. Trimming at V came to 6 bases and at J to 2 bases, leaving 13 bases not matched to a gene. This CDR3 is built from 16 residues. CDR3 region: CASSFSSGEGTYEQYF. For the CDR3, the DNA is TGTGCCAGCAGTTTTAGCTCTGGGGAGGGGACCTACGAGCAGTACTTC.

For the CDR3, the DNA is TGTGCCACCAGTGACCCCTCCAGGGGGCTTGACTATGGCTACACCTTC. It is translated as CATSDPSRGLDYGYTF. The chain links TRBV24-1 to TRBJ1-2; 8 bases agree with TRBD1. CDR1 and CDR2 (germline): KGHDR, SFDVKD. V was pared by 4 bases and J by 3 bases, with 9 bases of the junction left unmatched. The CDR3 sequence is 16 residues long.

In DNA, the CDR3 is TGTGCCAGCAGCTTAGGTACAGGGGTTCTTGGAAAACTGTTTTTT. This sequence encodes CASSLGTGVLGKLFF. This sequence joins TRBV7-9 and TRBJ1-4, with 7 positions matching TRBD1. V was clipped by 1 base and J by 10 bases; unmatched bases: 9. The CDR3 has 15 amino acids. Germline CDR1 is SEHNR and CDR2 is FQNEAQ (reference sequence).

This clone was detected once. V is TRBV5-4 and J is TRBJ1-4, with TRBD1 identical over 8 bases. The ends lost 0 bases at V and 4 bases at J; junction bases unmatched: 2. CDR3 length equals 15 residues. Germline CDR1 and CDR2: SGHNT and YYREEE (reference sequence). The CDR3 DNA is TGTGCCAGCAGCTTGGCAGGGGGCGTTAATGAAAAACTGTTTTTT. It yields the protein CASSLAGGVNEKLFF.

The V and J genes are TRBV6-1 and TRBJ2-7, with D possibly TRBD1 on 5 matching bases. CDR1 and CDR2 from the germline V gene are MNHNS and SASEGT. This CDR3 region has 13 residues. Trimming shortened V by 6 bases and J by 3 bases, and 12 bases separated the two germline ends. CDR3 in amino acids: CASSRWQGYEQYF. The CDR3 DNA is TGTGCCAGCAGCCGCTGGCAGGGCTACGAGCAGTACTTC.

This clone was found a few times. J is TRBJ1-5 and V is TRBV27; no definite D call. CDR1 MNHEY and CDR2 SMNVEV come from the germline V gene (reference sequence). The CDR3 runs 16 residues. V lost 5 bases to trimming and J lost 0 bases, with 14 bases between them. The CDR3 nucleotides are TGTGCCAGCAGTCGCGGCGCGGGGTATAGCAATCAGCCCCAGCATTTT. The encoded protein is CASSRGAGYSNQPQHF.

The chain joins TRBV28 to TRBJ1-1; 10 bases map to TRBD1. The V and J ends lost 9 bases and 3 bases, in that order; junction bases with no gene match: 10. This CDR3 has 15 amino acids. The germline V gene has CDR1 MDHEN and CDR2 SYDVKM. This CDR3 reads CASTQSGQGDTEAFF. The CDR3 DNA sequence: TGTGCCAGTACCCAATCCGGACAGGGGGACACTGAAGCTTTCTTT. Using reference TRBV28 and TRBJ1-1 for the parts outside the CDR3, the full variable domain is DVKVTQSSRYLVKRTGEKVFLECVQDMDHENMFWYRQDPGLGLRLIYFSYDVKMKEKGDIPEGYSVSREKKERFSLILESASTNQTSMYLCASTQSGQGDTEAFFGQGTRLTVV.

The chain recombines TRBV6-4 with TRBJ2-3; 10 nucleotides agree with TRBD2. The J segment lost 6 bases and the V segment lost 0 bases, leaving 6 bases of the junction unmatched. The CDR3 has 16 amino acids. Germline V gives CDR1 MRHNA, CDR2 SNTAGT. The CDR3 DNA reads TGTGCCAGCAGTGACTCAGGAGCGGGAGGGCCGGATACGCAGTATTTT. Its protein is CASSDSGAGGPDTQYF.

This rearrangement joins TRBV5-1 to TRBJ1-2; 8 nucleotides match TRBD1. The CDR3 contains 14 residues. CDR1 is SGHRS and CDR2 is YFSETQ in the germline V gene. V lost 0 bases and J lost 6; bases outside the gene matches: 4. CDR3 sequence (DNA): TGCGCCAGCAGCTTGGAGACAGGGGTCGATGGCTACACCTTC. Its translation: CASSLETGVDGYTF.

The chain combines TRBV5-1 with TRBJ1-6; D is perhaps TRBD1 (5 bases). Trimming removed 4 bases at V and 8 bases at J, with 13 bases between. Germline CDR1 reads SGHRS; CDR2 reads YFSETQ. This CDR3 comprises 14 residues. This chain's CDR3 is CASSPGGTDSPLHF. The CDR3 nucleotides are TGCGCCAGCAGCCCTGGGGGGACCGATTCACCCCTCCACTTT.

The V gene is TRBV7-2, the J gene TRBJ2-5; D unresolved. The CDR3 is 15 residues long. Trimming stripped 1 base from V and 5 bases from J, with 14 bases between. Germline assignment: CDR1 SGHTA and CDR2 FQGNSA. The CDR3 DNA reads TGTGCCAGCAGCTTAGTTCTTAGCTCCGGGGAGACCCAGTACTTC. Translation: CASSLVLSSGETQYF.

V is TRBV27 and J is TRBJ2-7; a possible D gene is TRBD2 (6 bases). The length of the CDR3 is 14 residues. V lost 5 bases and J lost 5, with 16 bases in between. The germline CDR1 and CDR2 sequences are MNHEY and SMNVEV (reference sequence). The CDR3 loop reads CASSVRRDRDEQYF. Written as DNA, the CDR3 is TGTGCCAGCAGTGTCCGGCGGGATAGAGACGAGCAGTACTTC.

This clone appeared once. V gene TRBV19 combines with J gene TRBJ2-4; 8 bases map to TRBD1. The CDR3 consists of 17 residues. After removal of 5 bases from V and 3 bases from J, the junction contained 12 bases not matched to a gene. The V gene's germline CDR1 is LNHDA and CDR2 SQIVND (reference sequence). CDR3 DNA sequence: TGTGCCAGTAGTCCCCGCCATCAGGGGGCAGTCAAAAACATTCAGTACTTC. Translation gives CASSPRHQGAVKNIQYF.

V gene TRBV6-6 combines with J gene TRBJ2-5; the D gene could be TRBD1 or TRBD2 (6 bases each). The CDR3 has 14 residues. Germline CDR1 and CDR2: MNHNY and SVGAGI (reference sequence). V was trimmed by 6 bases and J by 5 bases, leaving 16 bases between them. The CDR3 DNA reads as TGTGCCAGCAGACGAGGGGGGTCCGGGGAGACCCAGTACTTC. Its translation: CASRRGGSGETQYF.

The J gene is TRBJ2-5, the V gene TRBV2; D uncertain. With 6 bases removed from V and 4 bases from J, the gap between germline ends came to 9 bases. The CDR3 runs 12 residues. CDR1 and CDR2 (germline): SNHLY, FYNNEI. The CDR3, as DNA: TGTGCCAGCAGAGTTCTAGGAGAGACCCAGTACTTC. Encoded protein: CASRVLGETQYF.

The chain links TRBV29-1 to TRBJ1-5, with a tentative D call TRBD1 (6 bases). This CDR3 has 13 residues. Germline CDR1 and CDR2: SQVTM and ANQGSEA. Trimming took 6 bases from V and 7 from J, leaving 16 bases between them. CDR3 region: CSVMTGLRQPQHF. In DNA form, the CDR3 reads TGCAGCGTCATGACAGGTCTCAGGCAGCCCCAGCATTTT. Filled out from reference TRBV29-1 and TRBJ1-5, the complete variable domain reads SAVISQKPSRDICQRGTSLTIQCQVDSQVTMMFWYRQQPGQSLTLIATANQGSEATYESGFVIDKFPISRPNLTFSTLTVSNMSPEDSSIYLCSVMTGLRQPQHFGDGTRLSIL.

V and J are TRBV6-5 and TRBJ1-6; 7 bases align to TRBD1. Germline trimming cut 6 bases from V and 6 bases from J; bases unmatched to any gene: 8. Germline-derived CDR1 and CDR2 are MNHEY and SVGAGI. The length of the CDR3 is 15 residues. In nucleotides, the CDR3 is TGTGCCAGCAGACCTCTCGACAGGGTTAATTCACCCCTCCACTTT. As protein: CASRPLDRVNSPLHF.

J is TRBJ2-1 and V is TRBV29-1, with 10 bases that match TRBD2. Germline lookup yields CDR1 SQVTM and CDR2 ANQGSEA. CDR3 length: 12 residues. Germline trimming cut 7 bases from V and 4 bases from J; bases unmatched to any gene: 1. The CDR3 DNA follows: TGCAGCGCTAGCGGGAGTTACAATGAGCAGTTCTTC. It encodes CSASGSYNEQFF.

The chain couples TRBV15 to TRBJ2-6; D is ambiguous. The germline gives CDR1 LNHNV, CDR2 YYDKDF (reference sequence). The CDR3 runs 14 residues. V dropped 3 bases and J dropped 6 bases, with 9 bases sitting between them. CDR3 in DNA: TGTGCCACCAGCAGGGCAGGAATGGCCAACGTCCTGACTTTC. Translated: CATSRAGMANVLTF.

The V call is TRBV27, the J call TRBJ1-2, with 9 bases aligning to TRBD1. Trimming cost V 6 bases and J 8 bases; bases outside gene matches: 4. The CDR3 runs 12 residues. Germline V gives CDR1 MNHEY, CDR2 SMNVEV (reference sequence). The CDR3, as DNA: TGTGCCAGCAGAAAGACAGGGGGAGGCTACACCTTC. It encodes CASRKTGGGYTF.